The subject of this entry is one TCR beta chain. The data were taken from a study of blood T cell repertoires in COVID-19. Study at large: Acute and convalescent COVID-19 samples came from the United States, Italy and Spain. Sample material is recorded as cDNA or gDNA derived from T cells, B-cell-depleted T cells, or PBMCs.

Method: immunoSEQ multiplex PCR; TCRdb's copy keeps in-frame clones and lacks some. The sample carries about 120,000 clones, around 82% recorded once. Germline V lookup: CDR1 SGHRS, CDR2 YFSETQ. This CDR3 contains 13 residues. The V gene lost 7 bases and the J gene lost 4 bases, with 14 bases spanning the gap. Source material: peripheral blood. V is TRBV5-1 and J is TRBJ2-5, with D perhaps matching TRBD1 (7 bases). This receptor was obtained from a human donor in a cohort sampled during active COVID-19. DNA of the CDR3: TGCGCCAGCCGCCTGCAGGGGGGAGAGACCCAGTACTTC. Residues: CASRLQGGETQYF.